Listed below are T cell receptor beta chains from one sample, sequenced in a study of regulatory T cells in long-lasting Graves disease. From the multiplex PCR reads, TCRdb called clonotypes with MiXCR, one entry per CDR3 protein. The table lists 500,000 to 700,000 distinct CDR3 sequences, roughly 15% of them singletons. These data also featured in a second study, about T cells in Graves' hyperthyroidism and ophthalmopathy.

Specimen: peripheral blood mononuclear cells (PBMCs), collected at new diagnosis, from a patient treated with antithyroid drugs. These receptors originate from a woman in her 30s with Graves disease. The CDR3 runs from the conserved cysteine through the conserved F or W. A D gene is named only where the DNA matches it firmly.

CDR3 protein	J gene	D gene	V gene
CASSQPRDSSNEQFF	TRBJ2-1	.	TRBV4-1
CASSDSTSGHNEQFF	TRBJ2-1	TRBD2	TRBV6-4
CAWTDLNTEAFF	TRBJ1-1	.	TRBV30
CASRTGTGPLEQYF	TRBJ2-7	.	TRBV5-5
CSAPVTAGVYEQFF	TRBJ2-1	TRBD2	TRBV20-1
CAWRTSGRPGELFF	TRBJ2-2	TRBD2	TRBV30
CASSVTGTADGGYTF	TRBJ1-2	TRBD1	TRBV6-4
CASSEWAGTSDTGELFF	TRBJ2-2	.	TRBV6-1
CASSSGGQSHNEQFF	TRBJ2-1	.	TRBV7-3
CASSVALAGPTDTQYF	TRBJ2-3	.	TRBV9
CSASMTVVEAFF	TRBJ1-1	.	TRBV20-1
CASSQEGDTQYF	TRBJ2-3	.	TRBV3-1
CSASRDSTYNEQFF	TRBJ2-1	.	TRBV20-1
CASRYTTDSTYNEQFF	TRBJ2-1	.	TRBV2
CATSRSLSGSEQFF	TRBJ2-1	TRBD2	TRBV15
CASSLANTQYF	TRBJ2-3	.	TRBV7-2
CASSLALGQGYHEQFF	TRBJ2-1	TRBD1	TRBV7-9
CASRRLGGETQYF	TRBJ2-5	.	TRBV27
CASRSSMGYLHF	TRBJ1-6	.	TRBV28
CSARVTGNTEAFF	TRBJ1-1	.	TRBV20-1
CASSPGTGVFTGELFF	TRBJ2-2	TRBD1	TRBV28
CASSYPNTGELFF	TRBJ2-2	.	TRBV6-5
CSARIGQTTEAFF	TRBJ1-1	.	TRBV29-1
CASSLSPEGTYEQYF	TRBJ2-7	.	TRBV11-2
CASSWTDYYGYTF	TRBJ1-2	.	TRBV12-3/TRBV12-4
CASRRLAVNTGELFF	TRBJ2-2	TRBD2	TRBV6-1
CASSLGLIAGPSTDTQYF	TRBJ2-3	TRBD2	TRBV7-2
CASSGLSESTKNIQYF	TRBJ2-4	.	TRBV2
CASRGTSGGFGDTQYF	TRBJ2-3	TRBD2	TRBV7-2
CASRTSLGTKHTDTQYF	TRBJ2-3	.	TRBV12-3/TRBV12-4
CSARDLGENPYNEQFF	TRBJ2-1	.	TRBV20-1
CSARSGTGGDEQYF	TRBJ2-7	TRBD1	TRBV20-1
CASRPRGSFYEQYF	TRBJ2-7	.	TRBV12-3/TRBV12-4
CASSETSGVGGGNEQFF	TRBJ2-1	TRBD2	TRBV6-1
CASSVEQTNSPLHF	TRBJ1-6	.	TRBV9